The next 5 T cell receptor beta chains were all read from a single sample in a study of early T cells in non-severe SARS-CoV-2 infection. TCRdb re-derived calls from the 5' RACE reads in MiXCR, one entry per CDR3 protein. There are around 99,000 distinct CDR3 sequences in the sample; over 15% occur only once, and around 4.9% lies in the top ten. The material sequenced was whole blood, taken at baseline. All receptors come from an adult who was a healthcare worker with PCR-confirmed SARS-CoV-2 infection or an uninfected control (not recorded which).

The chain employs TRBV3-1 and TRBJ2-2; the D gene is possibly TRBD2 (5 bases). Germline loops: CDR1 LGHDT, CDR2 YNNKEL (reference sequence). The CDR3 contains 14 residues. V was pared by 3 bases and J by 6 bases, with 11 bases between. The CDR3 region is CASSQLAGSGELFF. Here the CDR3 DNA reads TGTGCCAGCAGCCAGCTAGCAGGATCCGGGGAGCTGTTTTTT.

The chain couples TRBV27 to TRBJ2-7; TRBD1 matches 8 bases. This CDR3 region has 15 residues. J gave up 3 bases and V 2 bases, and 6 bases lay outside the gene matches. Germline V gene data show CDR1 as MNHEY and CDR2 as SMNVEV (reference sequence). The CDR3 DNA is TGTGCCAGCAGTTTAGACGGGACAGGAAACTACGAGCAGTACTTC. Translated: CASSLDGTGNYEQYF.

This clonotype was seen at least ten times. The genes are TRBV7-2 and TRBJ1-2, with D possibly being TRBD1 (6 bases). Trimming took 4 bases from V and 4 from J, leaving 16 bases between them. CDR1 SGHTA and CDR2 FQGNSA come from the germline V gene. There are 15 residues in the CDR3. CDR3 nucleotide sequence: TGTGCCAGCAGCTCCCAAAGGGGGACTTTCTATGGCTACACCTTC. Translation: CASSSQRGTFYGYTF. Filled out from reference TRBV7-2 and TRBJ1-2, the complete variable domain reads GAGVSQSPSNKVTEKGKDVELRCDPISGHTALYWYRQSLGQGLEFLIYFQGNSAPDKSGLPSDRFSAERTGGSVSTLTIQRTQQEDSAVYLCASSSQRGTFYGYTFGSGTRLTVV.

This clonotype has a count of ten or more. V is TRBV18 and J is TRBJ1-2; 7 bases are a match to TRBD1. CDR1 is KGHSH, CDR2 LQKENI, per germline. The CDR3 loop spans 13 amino acids. V shed 3 bases, J shed 6 bases, and the junction held 4 bases outside the gene matches. The CDR3: CASSPRQGDGYTF. The DNA of the CDR3 is TGTGCCAGCTCACCGAGACAGGGAGATGGCTACACCTTC.

CDR3 sequence: CASSHPPRTVSKTQYF. The CDR3 nucleotides are TGCGCCAGCAGCCACCCCCCTAGGACAGTGTCCAAGACCCAGTACTTC. The rearrangement links TRBV4-1 to TRBJ2-5; a weak D match, TRBD1 (6 bases). The germline CDR1 and CDR2 sequences are MGHRA and YSYEKL. The CDR3 covers 16 residues. Trimming left V 3 bases short and J 6 bases short, with 20 bases between.